These T cell receptor beta chains were read from a single sample in a study of PD-1 and CTLA-4 blockade in melanoma. Sequencing was performed with immunoSEQ multiplex PCR; in TCRdb, only in-frame clones are kept and a portion is missing. The sample carries about 28,000 clones, 80% to 95% recorded once. Sequenced here: CD8+ T cells from peripheral blood, sampled from a patient given anti-PD-1 treatment. The receptor source for this set is a human donor with melanoma. Each CDR3 is given with its conserved first and last residue. The order of the fields is clone size, V gene, CDR3 length, J gene, CDR3 protein. Clone sizes are given selectively: once, few, many, or a class where the clone is expanded.

NA	TRBV7-6	15	TRBJ2-1	CASSRGLEIYNEQFF
NA	TRBV9	14	TRBJ2-3	CASSPDYYTDTQYF
NA	TRBV2	13	TRBJ1-5	CAVQDLSNQPQHF
few	TRBV19	13	TRBJ1-1	CASSIRGNTEAFF
NA	TRBV27	16	TRBJ2-2	CASSSLSGTNTGELFF
NA	TRBV24-1	16	TRBJ2-3	CATSDFGTRGTDTQYF
NA	TRBV27	17	TRBJ2-3	CASSLSGLAGSTDTQYF
NA	TRBV18	14	TRBJ1-2	CASSLSDGSLGYTF
NA	TRBV7-9	13	TRBJ1-3	CASSFGSGNTIYF
NA	TRBV28	15	TRBJ1-1	CASSETGVGNTEAFF
NA	TRBV30	14	TRBJ2-7	CAWSVLSPSYEQYF
NA	TRBV5-5	13	TRBJ1-6	CASSMGQRGILHF
NA	TRBV27	14	TRBJ2-7	CASSSPPPLYEQYF